This TCR beta chain derives from a study of blood T cell repertoires in COVID-19. Overall study context: Whether acute or convalescent, the COVID-19 samples came from the United States, Italy and Spain. In each case, the material was cDNA or gDNA derived from T cells, B-cell-depleted T cells, or PBMCs.

Per the original data handling: Amplifying reference gene primers gave estimates of nucleated cell counts. TCRdb's copy holds only in-frame clones and misses some; the assay was immunoSEQ multiplex PCR. Clone size and V and J calls were adopted from that table, with D and trimming inferred from the DNA. The sample consists of fewer than 120,000 clones, over 75% of them appearing once. Sequencing was performed on peripheral blood. The source is a woman of 80 years or more with active or convalescent COVID-19.

This CDR3 reads CASSFGTVNTEAFF. The DNA of the CDR3 is TGTGCCAGCAGCTTCGGGACAGTGAACACTGAAGCTTTCTTT. The V and J genes are TRBV9 and TRBJ1-1; 7 bases are shared with TRBD1. In germline, CDR1 is SGDLS, CDR2 YYNGEE. V dropped 4 bases and J dropped 0; count of bases not matched to a gene: 3. The CDR3 has 14 residues.